The present T cell receptor (beta chain) was sequenced within a study of blood T cell repertoires in COVID-19. CDR1 KGHSH and CDR2 LQKENI come from the germline V gene. V was trimmed by 3 bases and J by 7 bases, leaving 15 bases between them. The CDR3 extends over 15 amino acids. This clone has only one observation. The assay was immunoSEQ multiplex PCR, and TCRdb's table has in-frame clones only and misses some. Of 140,000 or so clones in the sample, 85% were seen once. The chain couples TRBV18 to TRBJ1-4; no reliable D call. This clonotype was sampled from a human donor with acute or convalescent COVID-19. The donor label of this sample is uncertain. The sequenced sample was peripheral blood. CDR3: CASSPLQEEFEKLFF. DNA of the CDR3: TGTGCCAGCTCACCTCTTCAGGAGGAGTTTGAAAAACTGTTTTTT.